This TCR beta chain was sequenced in a study of PD-1 blockade in classical Hodgkin lymphoma. In germline, CDR1 is LNHDA, CDR2 SQIVND (reference sequence). The V gene lost 2 bases and the J gene lost 2 bases, with 9 bases spanning the gap. The CDR3 runs 14 residues. Measured with immunoSEQ multiplex PCR; TCRdb has only the in-frame clones, and not every one. The sample lists under 65,000 clones; 80% to 90% were seen once. Patients all relapsed after autologous stem cell transplantation, and there was variation in brentuximab vedotin exposure. The TCR comes from a human donor with classical Hodgkin lymphoma. Here the sequenced sample was peripheral blood mononuclear cells (PBMCs), taken at baseline. The chain has TRBV19 and TRBJ1-2; the D gene is possibly TRBD1 (5 bases). The CDR3 DNA is TGTGCCAGTAGTATACAGGGTGTAAACTATGGCTACACCTTC. Amino acid sequence: CASSIQGVNYGYTF.